The 26 T cell receptor beta chains given below trace back to one sample, sequenced in a study of vaccination and CD4 T cells after COVID-19. Sequenced with the Oncomine TCR Beta short-read assay was DNA taken from cultured CD4+ T cells. TCRdb re-analysed the PCR reads in MiXCR, keeping a single row per CDR3 protein. The sample yields tens of thousands of distinct CDR3 sequences, about 45% seen once. These receptors' antigens are unknown. This sample's treatment: 10-day PBMC culture with coronavirus spike peptide pools or control peptides (ViraFEST assay). Sequenced material: CD4+ T cells from blood, cultured in vitro. These receptors all stem from a human donor who had recovered from COVID-19.

This chain connects TRBV18 to TRBJ1-1; 8 bases align to TRBD1. CDR3 length: 15 amino acids. The germline CDR1 and CDR2 sequences are KGHSH and LQKENI. The V segment lost 4 bases and the J segment 5 bases; nucleotides outside the gene matches: 9. DNA of the CDR3: TGTGCCAGCTCACTTACCAGGGGGCCCGGAACTGAAGCTTTCTTT. As protein: CASSLTRGPGTEAFF.

The rearrangement joins TRBV6-1 to TRBJ1-6, with 10 bases that match TRBD1. After removal of 5 bases from V and 5 bases from J, the junction contained 6 bases not matched to a gene. Germline loops: CDR1 MNHNS, CDR2 SASEGT. The CDR3 consists of 16 residues. The CDR3 here is CASSRTGGYDNSPLHF. The CDR3 nucleotides are TGTGCCAGCAGTAGGACAGGGGGTTACGATAATTCACCCCTCCACTTT.

A few counts support this clonotype. J is TRBJ1-1 and V is TRBV6-1, with D tentatively TRBD1 (6 bases). Germline-derived CDR1 and CDR2 are MNHNS and SASEGT. Trimming removed 7 bases from V and 5 bases from J, with 20 bases in between. This CDR3 has 15 residues. CDR3 coding DNA: TGTGCCAGCAATCCCAGTGGGGTCCAGGGGACTGAAGCTTTCTTT. This gives the protein CASNPSGVQGTEAFF.

The V call is TRBV7-4, the J call TRBJ2-5, with D perhaps TRBD1 (5 bases). With 5 bases removed from V and 5 bases from J, the gap between germline ends came to 12 bases. This CDR3 region has 13 residues. In germline, CDR1 is SGHVT, CDR2 SQSDAQ. The CDR3 sequence is CASSVGATETQYF. DNA of the CDR3: TGTGCCAGCAGCGTAGGGGCAACTGAGACCCAGTACTTC.

This clonotype has only a few counts. V is TRBV6-1 and J is TRBJ2-2; the match to TRBD2 covers 10 bases. Germline V gene sequence: CDR1 MNHNS, CDR2 SASEGT. This CDR3 is built from 16 residues. V shed 4 bases, J shed 4 bases, and the junction held 6 bases outside the gene matches. The CDR3 DNA reads as TGTGCCAGCAGTGCTCTAGCGGGGGCAACCACCGGGGAGCTGTTTTTT. Encoded protein: CASSALAGATTGELFF.

The chain carries TRBV27 and TRBJ2-3; D ambiguous. This CDR3 contains 13 residues. V lost 5 bases and J 5 bases, leaving 11 bases between the germline ends. Germline V CDR1 and CDR2: MNHEY, SMNVEV (reference sequence). CDR3 in amino acids: CASSRVYGDTQYF. CDR3 in DNA: TGTGCCAGCAGTCGAGTTTATGGAGATACGCAGTATTTT.

The V and J genes are TRBV20-1 and TRBJ2-1, with no clear D. Per germline, CDR1 DFQATT and CDR2 SNEGSKA (reference sequence). V shed 2 bases and J shed 3 bases, with 11 bases lying between them. The CDR3 sequence is 14 residues long. The CDR3 here is CSARKGTVYNEQFF. In DNA form, the CDR3 reads TGCAGTGCTAGAAAGGGCACGGTCTACAATGAGCAGTTCTTC.

This clonotype appeared a few times. The chain employs TRBV20-1 and TRBJ1-1; no firm D call. CDR1 and CDR2 (germline): DFQATT, SNEGSKA (reference sequence). The CDR3 extends over 12 amino acids. With 3 bases removed from V and 8 bases from J, the gap between germline ends came to 13 bases. The chain's CDR3 is CSASGVGSEAFF. The CDR3 DNA follows: TGCAGTGCTAGCGGGGTCGGAAGCGAAGCTTTCTTT.

The V and J genes are TRBV7-8 and TRBJ1-1; the D is unclear. V lost 5 bases, J lost 5 bases, and 21 bases lay in between. Germline V gene lookup returns CDR1 SGHVS and CDR2 FQNEAQ. This CDR3 spans 16 amino acids. The CDR3 bases are TGTGCCAGCAGCCCAGAAGGAGGGTCGCAGAGTACTGAAGCTTTCTTT. Its protein product is CASSPEGGSQSTEAFF.

This chain uses TRBV20-1 with TRBJ2-5; D might be TRBD2 (5 bases). Germline CDR1 reads DFQATT; CDR2 reads SNEGSKA (reference sequence). The CDR3 runs to 13 residues. Trimming removed 1 base from V and 2 bases from J, with 8 bases in between. This CDR3 reads CSARGSGQETQYF. The CDR3 DNA follows: TGCAGTGCTAGAGGCAGCGGACAAGAGACCCAGTACTTC.

The chain employs TRBV5-1 and TRBJ1-6, with D unresolved. The CDR3 runs to 13 residues. The germline gives CDR1 SGHRS, CDR2 YFSETQ. V lost 0 bases and J 7 bases, leaving 5 bases between the germline ends. CDR3 sequence (DNA): TGCGCCAGCAGCTTGGGGTCGAATTCACCCCTCCACTTT. Translating gives CASSLGSNSPLHF.

The rearrangement links TRBV20-1 to TRBJ2-7; 7 bases line up with TRBD2. Germline V gives CDR1 DFQATT, CDR2 SNEGSKA (reference sequence). The CDR3 covers 13 residues. Trimming removed 5 bases from V and 0 bases from J; junction bases left unmatched: 4. CDR3: CSALAESSYEQYF. CDR3 DNA sequence: TGCAGTGCTCTAGCGGAAAGCTCCTACGAGCAGTACTTC.

CDR3 nucleotides: TGTGCCAGCAGTTCGACAGGGAAGGTCGACACTGAAGCTTTCTTT. Protein sequence: CASSSTGKVDTEAFF. The gene calls are TRBV12-3 or TRBV12-4 and TRBJ1-1; 7 nucleotides align to TRBD1. CDR3 size: 15 residues. The ends lost 4 bases at V and 3 bases at J; junction bases unmatched: 8.

The V call is TRBV2, the J call TRBJ1-1; TRBD1 matches 9 bases. CDR1 SNHLY and CDR2 FYNNEI come from the germline V gene. The CDR3 sequence is 13 residues long. The V and J ends lost 8 bases and 3 bases, in that order; junction bases with no gene match: 4. DNA of the CDR3: TGTGCCAGCGGGGACAGGGAGGACACTGAAGCTTTCTTT. Translated, it gives CASGDREDTEAFF.

A single count supports this clonotype. The J gene is TRBJ2-7, the V gene TRBV30; D ambiguous. V gave up 4 bases and J gave up 2 bases, with 6 bases separating them. Germline-derived CDR1 and CDR2 are GTSNPN and SVGIG (reference sequence). The CDR3 is 11 residues long. CDR3 sequence reads: CAWIGAYEQYF. CDR3 sequence (DNA): TGTGCCTGGATAGGCGCCTACGAGCAGTACTTC.

The chain joins TRBV10-3 to TRBJ2-1; 8 bases match TRBD1. V shed 4 bases and J 8 bases; nucleotides not matched to a gene: 7. Germline V gene sequence: CDR1 ENHRY, CDR2 SYGVKD. This CDR3 spans 14 amino acids. The chain's CDR3 is CAISVGQGEDEQFF. CDR3 nucleotide sequence: TGTGCCATCAGTGTTGGACAGGGCGAGGATGAGCAGTTCTTC.

This clonotype was seen once. V and J are TRBV5-1 and TRBJ1-6; 11 bases are shared with TRBD1. Trimming took 4 bases from V and 6 from J; bases not matched to a gene: 6. The CDR3 runs 16 residues. Germline V lookup: CDR1 SGHRS, CDR2 YFSETQ. The CDR3 sequence: CASSLGTGGSNSPLHF. DNA of the CDR3: TGCGCCAGCAGCCTCGGGACAGGGGGAAGTAATTCACCCCTCCACTTT.

This clonotype was seen a few times. This chain links TRBV20-1 with TRBJ1-6; perhaps TRBD1 as D (5 bases). This CDR3 comprises 17 residues. Germline V CDR1 and CDR2: DFQATT, SNEGSKA (reference sequence). V was shortened by 3 bases and J by 0 bases, with 15 bases between the two germline ends. Written as DNA, the CDR3 is TGCAGTGCTAGCCCCGAGGGACCGAGCTCCTATAATTCACCCCTCCACTTT. It translates to CSASPEGPSSYNSPLHF.

The rearrangement uses TRBV6-7 and TRBJ1-2; D might be TRBD1 (5 bases). TRBV6-7 has ORF status, its function being uncertain. Trimming left V 7 bases short and J 4 bases short, with 19 bases between. The CDR3 length is 15 residues. CDR3 sequence reads: CASTNRDPTTYGYTF. In DNA, the CDR3 is TGTGCCAGCACGAACCGGGACCCGACGACCTATGGCTACACCTTC.

V usage is TRBV2 and J usage is TRBJ1-4, with 8 bases aligning to TRBD1. V dropped 6 bases and J dropped 6; count of bases not matched to a gene: 9. CDR3 length: 15 residues. Germline CDR1 SNHLY, CDR2 FYNNEI. Here the CDR3 DNA reads TGTGCCAGCAGCCCTCAGGGGGCTAGTGATGAAAAACTGTTTTTT. Encoded protein: CASSPQGASDEKLFF. The variable domain in full, with the rest retrieved from reference TRBV2 and TRBJ1-4, is EPEVTQTPSHQVTQMGQEVILRCVPISNHLYFYWYRQILGQKVEFLVSFYNNEISEKSEIFDDQFSVERPDGSNFTLKIRSTKLEDSAMYFCASSPQGASDEKLFFGSGTQLSVL.

A few counts support this clonotype. The J gene is TRBJ1-6, the V gene TRBV28, with a weak D call TRBD1 (6 bases). CDR1 is MDHEN and CDR2 is SYDVKM in the germline V gene. The CDR3 is 15 residues long. The ends were cut back, 3 bases at V and 5 bases at J, with 11 bases in the middle. The DNA for the CDR3 is TGTGCCAGCAGTTTCGGAGGGGGAAATAATTCACCCCTCCACTTT. Its translation: CASSFGGGNNSPLHF.

J is TRBJ2-5 and V is TRBV20-1, with D perhaps TRBD1 or TRBD2 (5 bases each). With 5 bases removed from V and 0 bases from J, the gap between germline ends came to 16 bases. CDR1 and CDR2 from the germline V gene are DFQATT and SNEGSKA (reference sequence). This CDR3 has 15 amino acids. CDR3 region: CSARAAGAHQETQYF. The DNA for the CDR3 is TGCAGTGCTCGCGCAGCCGGGGCTCACCAAGAGACCCAGTACTTC.

The chain joins TRBV2 to TRBJ1-1; D remains ambiguous. This CDR3 spans 14 amino acids. Between the trimmed V and J ends, which lost 3 bases and 7 bases, there was a span of 15 bases. Per germline, CDR1 SNHLY and CDR2 FYNNEI. The CDR3 DNA is TGTGCCAGCAGTGAGATCGTTGGACGCAGTGAAGCTTTCTTT. Its translation: CASSEIVGRSEAFF.

This clonotype was seen more than once but under ten times. The genes are TRBV12-3 or TRBV12-4 and TRBJ1-1; no clear D. The CDR3 is 13 amino acids. With 0 bases removed from V and 7 bases from J, the gap between germline ends came to 9 bases. CDR3: CASSLAGQLEAFF. The CDR3, as DNA: TGTGCCAGCAGTTTAGCGGGTCAGCTTGAAGCTTTCTTT.

This clonotype was recorded a few times. The J gene is TRBJ2-5, the V gene TRBV20-1, with 11 bases that match TRBD2. The CDR3 extends over 14 amino acids. Germline assignment: CDR1 DFQATT and CDR2 SNEGSKA (reference sequence). Trimming at V came to 5 bases and at J to 5 bases, leaving 7 bases not matched to a gene. CDR3 residues: CSAYPGLADETQYF. As DNA, the CDR3 is TGCAGTGCTTATCCGGGACTAGCGGATGAGACCCAGTACTTC.

The chain links TRBV30 to TRBJ2-3; D is unresolved. The CDR3 extends over 13 amino acids. Trimming removed 3 bases from V and 2 bases from J, with 9 bases in between. CDR1 and CDR2 from the germline V gene are GTSNPN and SVGIG (reference sequence). The CDR3 region has the DNA TGTGCCTGGAGCCATGGTAACACAGATACGCAGTATTTT. Amino acids: CAWSHGNTDTQYF.